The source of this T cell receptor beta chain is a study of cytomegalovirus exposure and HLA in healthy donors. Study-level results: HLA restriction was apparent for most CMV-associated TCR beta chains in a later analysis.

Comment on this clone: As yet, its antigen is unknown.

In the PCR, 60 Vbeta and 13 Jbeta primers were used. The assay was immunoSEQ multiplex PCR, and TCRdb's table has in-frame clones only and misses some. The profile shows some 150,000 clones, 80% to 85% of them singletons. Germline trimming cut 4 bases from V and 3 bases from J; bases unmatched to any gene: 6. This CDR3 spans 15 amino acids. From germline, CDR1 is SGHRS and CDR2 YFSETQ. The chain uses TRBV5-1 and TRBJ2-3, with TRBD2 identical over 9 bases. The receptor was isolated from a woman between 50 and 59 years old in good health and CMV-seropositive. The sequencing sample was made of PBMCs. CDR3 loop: CASSGSGGDTDTQYF. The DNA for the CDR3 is TGCGCCAGCAGCGGTAGCGGGGGCGATACAGATACGCAGTATTTT. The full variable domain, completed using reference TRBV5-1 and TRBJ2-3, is KAGVTQTPRYLIKTRGQQVTLSCSPISGHRSVSWYQQTPGQGLQFLFEYFSETQRNKGNFPGRFSGRQFSNSRSEMNVSTLELGDSALYLCASSGSGGDTDTQYFGPGTRLTVL.